This TCR beta chain is drawn from a study of cytomegalovirus exposure and HLA in healthy donors (dated by TCRdb to about 2017). About the investigation overall: The 666 repertoires of the first cohort and the 120 validation repertoires were produced on the same platform, according to a later analysis. The study aimed to test whether cataloging public T cell receptors could reveal signatures of past pathogen exposure. In addition to the first cohort of 500 to 850 subjects, a separate validation cohort of under 150 different subjects was used. High-throughput TCR immunosequencing, statistical association of individual TCRs with disease status, and machine learning were combined to predict cytomegalovirus infection status.

Library preparation employed the immunoSEQ multiplex PCR assay. In the authors' own workflow: A statistical classification framework was built to diagnose cytomegalovirus status from the catalog of TCR beta chain sequences. TCRdb holds this immuneACCESS table with in-frame rearrangements only. Some clones are missing; in checked studies, unresolved V genes explain under half, and the rest has no known cause. That table supplies the V and J calls and clone size; D and trimming were determined from the DNA. For this sample there are more than 130,000 clones; about 91% appear just once. Just under 8% of the sample belongs to the ten largest clones. Results the study describes overall, beyond this receptor: In a later analysis, TCRs clustered in the first cohort were found to also tend to co-occur in the roughly 130 validation repertoires, with about 93% of cluster scores above 0. Most TCR sequences were seen in very few donors, while some public TCRs were found in many individuals. In the study, some 180 TCR beta chains were listed as associated with cytomegalovirus. The authors suggested that the approach could potentially be extended to other disease states and immunological phenotypes. A few of the identified cytomegalovirus-associated TCR beta chains were confirmed in vitro to be specific for cytomegalovirus antigens. The validation cohort had no HLA typing available for a later analysis, so co-occurrence within that cohort was assessed over all 120 or so repertoires. The classifier was reported to diagnose cytomegalovirus status with high specificity and sensitivity in both the original and validation cohorts.

For this clone: Its antigen remains unidentified. No base quality information exists; no much larger clone differs at one position.

The donors belonged to the validation cohort of around 120 subjects, which was separate from the roughly 670-subject first cohort. CDR1 and CDR2 (KGHSH, LQKENI) derive from the germline V gene. The trim is 1 base for V and 1 base for J, with a gap of 14 bases between the germline ends. Spanning cysteine to phenylalanine, the CDR3 consists of 17 amino acids. Kept here is only the CDR3 DNA, which spans 51 bases and is read in frame from base 1. This clonotype was sampled from a woman aged 18-29 years in good health and CMV-seropositive. Sequencing input: PBMCs. Recombination joined TRBV18 with TRBJ2-1, with the D gene call left open. The CDR3 sequence is CASSPQRAPRSYNEQFF. The bases read TGTGCCAGCTCACCACAGCGAGCGCCGAGATCCTACAATGAGCAGTTCTTC.